Shown below are 32 T cell receptor beta chains from a single sample sequenced in a study of neurological immune-mediated disorders. TCRdb reanalysed the 5' RACE reads using MiXCR and keeps one entry per CDR3 protein. Of approximately 48,000 distinct CDR3 sequences in the sample, about a tenth are singletons; the top ten hold less than 6%. The sequenced material came from PBMCs. These receptors came from a man aged 65 to 79 with HTLV-1-associated myelopathy (HAM/TSP).

This clonotype occurred many times. The chain is built from TRBV6-5 and TRBJ2-1, with 10 positions matching TRBD1. Germline V gives CDR1 MNHEY, CDR2 SVGAGI. The CDR3 is 16 residues long. With 5 bases clipped from V and 3 bases from J, the junction kept 7 bases outside the gene matches. CDR3 loop: CASSPGTGESYNEQFF. CDR3 nucleotide sequence: TGTGCCAGCAGTCCAGGGACAGGGGAGAGCTACAATGAGCAGTTCTTC.

This clonotype was picked up many times. The chain employs TRBV9 and TRBJ2-7; a possible D gene is TRBD1 (6 bases). V shed 4 bases and J shed 7 bases, with 18 bases lying between them. The germline gives CDR1 SGDLS, CDR2 YYNGEE. This CDR3 is 14 amino acids long. The CDR3 DNA is TGTGCCAGCAGCTTCAACCTCAACACAGGGGAGCAGTACTTC. Amino acids: CASSFNLNTGEQYF.

This clonotype was counted many times. The J gene is TRBJ1-5, the V gene TRBV12-3 or TRBV12-4; weak D call: TRBD1 (5 bases). This CDR3 region has 15 residues. The V end was cut by 6 bases, the J end by 5 bases, with 17 bases between. CDR3 loop: CASSPRRGSDQPQHF. The CDR3 nucleotides are TGTGCCAGCAGCCCCAGGCGGGGGTCTGATCAGCCCCAGCATTTT.

This clonotype was recorded at least ten times. This rearrangement joins TRBV2 to TRBJ1-1; unclear D gene. Trimming took 6 bases from V and 8 from J, leaving 22 bases between them. CDR3 length equals 15 residues. The V gene's germline CDR1 is SNHLY and CDR2 FYNNEI. CDR3 sequence (DNA): TGTGCCAGCAGAATAACTGTCCTAAAAGATTACGAAGCTTTCTTT. Amino acids: CASRITVLKDYEAFF.

This clonotype was detected ten times or more. V and J are TRBV29-1 and TRBJ2-1; 7 bases map to TRBD1. The germline V gene has CDR1 SQVTM and CDR2 ANQGSEA. V was pared by 4 bases and J by 2 bases, with 8 bases of the junction left unmatched. This CDR3 has 15 amino acids. CDR3 bases: TGCAGCGTTGGACATGGGACAGATCCCTACAATGAGCAGTTCTTC. Its translation is CSVGHGTDPYNEQFF.

At least ten counts were recorded for this clonotype. The chain has TRBV12-3 or TRBV12-4 and TRBJ1-5, with 7 bases fitting TRBD1. The V and J ends lost 5 bases and 2 bases, in that order; junction bases with no gene match: 3. The CDR3 is 14 amino acids. CDR3 residues: CASSNDRGNQPQHF. CDR3 bases: TGTGCCAGCAGTAATGACAGGGGCAATCAGCCCCAGCATTTT.

This clonotype was counted many times. The rearrangement links TRBV7-8 to TRBJ2-2, with 9 bases that match TRBD2. Germline V gives CDR1 SGHVS, CDR2 FQNEAQ. V shed 5 bases and J 3 bases; nucleotides not matched to a gene: 7. The CDR3 runs to 16 residues. The CDR3 bases are TGTGCCAGCAGCATCCCTAGCGGGAAACACACCGGGGAGCTGTTTTTT. This encodes CASSIPSGKHTGELFF.

Many counts were recorded for this clonotype. CDR3 in DNA: TGTGCCAGCAGTCAACCCCCGCACGAGCAGTACTTC. This translates into CASSQPPHEQYF. This rearrangement joins TRBV28 to TRBJ2-7; D not certain. Germline V gives CDR1 MDHEN, CDR2 SYDVKM. The CDR3 runs to 12 residues. Trimming cost V 5 bases and J 5 bases, with 10 bases left between them.

The rearrangement joins TRBV19 to TRBJ2-5; D possibly corresponds to TRBD1 (6 bases). The V end was cut by 7 bases, the J end by 4 bases, with 13 bases between. This CDR3 is 13 amino acids long. Germline V gene lookup returns CDR1 LNHDA and CDR2 SQIVND (reference sequence). CDR3 in amino acids: CASNRFRGETQYF. CDR3 nucleotides: TGTGCCAGTAACCGGTTCAGGGGAGAGACCCAGTACTTC.

This clonotype was seen many times. This chain links TRBV12-3 or TRBV12-4 with TRBJ2-3; the D gene is possibly TRBD2 (5 bases). This CDR3 is built from 14 residues. The V gene lost 1 base and the J gene lost 3 bases, with 8 bases spanning the gap. The CDR3 sequence is CASSLELGTDTQYF. Here the CDR3 DNA reads TGTGCCAGCAGTTTAGAACTAGGGACAGATACGCAGTATTTT.

In its sample, this clonotype was seen many times. This chain links TRBV7-2 with TRBJ2-7, with 8 bases that match TRBD2. V gave up 1 base and J gave up 6 bases; unmatched junction bases: 8. The CDR3 is 15 residues long. Germline V CDR1 and CDR2: SGHTA, FQGNSA. CDR3 region: CASSLGGRRSSEQYF. As DNA, the CDR3 is TGTGCCAGCAGCTTAGGCGGGAGGAGGTCAAGCGAGCAGTACTTC.

V usage is TRBV2 and J usage is TRBJ2-6; D uncertain. The CDR3 is made up of 15 amino acids. Germline V gives CDR1 SNHLY, CDR2 FYNNEI. V was shortened by 7 bases and J by 0 bases, with 10 bases between the two germline ends. The CDR3 nucleotides are TGTGCCAGCATGCGGCAGAACTCTGGGGCCAACGTCCTGACTTTC. Its translation: CASMRQNSGANVLTF.

The table lists this clonotype with many counts. The rearrangement joins TRBV5-1 to TRBJ2-1; 9 positions match TRBD1. The CDR3 has 14 residues. J was trimmed by 10 bases and V by 0 bases; bases with no gene match: 5. Germline V gene lookup returns CDR1 SGHRS and CDR2 YFSETQ. The CDR3 sequence is CASSLEQGAGEQFF. CDR3 coding DNA: TGCGCCAGCAGCTTGGAACAGGGGGCAGGAGAGCAGTTCTTC.

As concerns this clonotype: A clone one base away is much larger, so this may be a read error. This chain connects TRBV27 to TRBJ1-2; TRBD1 might be the D (6 bases). The CDR3 consists of 15 residues. CDR1 is MNHEY, CDR2 SMNVEV, per germline (reference sequence). CDR3 nucleotide sequence: TGTGCCAGCAGTTTGGGGGGCGGATCGACCTATGGCTACATCTTC. As protein: CASSLGGGSTYGYIF.

This clonotype has at least ten counts. V and J are TRBV28 and TRBJ2-2; D might be TRBD1 (5 bases). This CDR3 is built from 13 residues. V was trimmed by 6 bases and J by 1 base, leaving 6 bases between them. Germline V gene lookup returns CDR1 MDHEN and CDR2 SYDVKM. The CDR3: CASRTGNTGELFF. DNA for the CDR3: TGTGCCAGCAGAACAGGGAACACCGGGGAGCTGTTTTTT.

This clonotype has a count of ten or more. The V and J genes are TRBV7-9 and TRBJ2-7; 10 nucleotides align to TRBD1. V was clipped by 5 bases and J by 7 bases; unmatched bases: 8. Germline values: CDR1 SEHNR, CDR2 FQNEAQ (reference sequence). This CDR3 has 14 amino acids. As DNA, the CDR3 is TGTGCCAGCAGCCCCACGACAGGGGGCGGGGAGCAGTACTTC. Its translation is CASSPTTGGGEQYF.

This clonotype has at least ten counts. The chain is built from TRBV7-6 and TRBJ2-3; D is unclear. Germline assignment: CDR1 SGHVS and CDR2 FNYEAQ. The CDR3 is 14 amino acids. With 5 bases removed from V and 4 bases from J, the gap between germline ends came to 13 bases. CDR3 sequence: CASSPVRNSDTQYF. The CDR3 DNA reads TGTGCCAGCAGCCCCGTCCGTAATTCAGATACGCAGTATTTT.

The sample holds many counts of this clonotype. The chain combines TRBV7-2 with TRBJ2-3, with D possibly matching TRBD2 (5 bases). The V end lost 2 bases, the J end lost 5 bases, and 11 bases lay between the germline ends. The length of the CDR3 is 14 residues. Germline V gene sequence: CDR1 SGHTA, CDR2 FQGNSA. The CDR3 region has the DNA TGTGCCAGCAGCTTAACGGGATGGGGAGATACGCAGTATTTT. This encodes CASSLTGWGDTQYF.

This clonotype was recorded many times. The V call is TRBV27, the J call TRBJ2-1; tentatively, D is TRBD2 (5 bases). Trimming stripped 7 bases from V and 0 bases from J, with 7 bases between. Germline-derived CDR1 and CDR2 are MNHEY and SMNVEV (reference sequence). The CDR3 sequence is 13 residues long. The CDR3 sequence is CASTGSSYNEQFF. The CDR3 nucleotides are TGTGCCAGCACGGGAAGCTCCTACAATGAGCAGTTCTTC.

This clonotype was seen ten or more times. The chain employs TRBV7-3 and TRBJ1-1, with D possibly matching TRBD1 (6 bases). Germline V gives CDR1 SGHTA, CDR2 FQGTGA. The CDR3 is made up of 13 amino acids. V was trimmed by 5 bases and J by 3 bases, leaving 10 bases between them. The CDR3: CASSEDRDTEAFF. The CDR3 DNA is TGTGCCAGCAGCGAGGACAGAGACACTGAAGCTTTCTTT.

This chain joins TRBV14 and TRBJ2-3; no clear D. The CDR3 loop spans 14 amino acids. The V gene's germline CDR1 is SGHDN and CDR2 FVKESK. V was cut by 0 bases and J by 6 bases, with 10 bases left in between. CDR3 amino acids: CASSQEKGWDTQYF. The CDR3 bases are TGTGCCAGCAGCCAAGAGAAGGGTTGGGATACGCAGTATTTT.

This clonotype was counted at least ten times. This sequence joins TRBV5-1 and TRBJ1-3, with a possible D match to TRBD1 (5 bases). This CDR3 comprises 15 residues. V lost 0 bases to trimming and J lost 0 bases, with 7 bases between them. Germline CDR1 and CDR2: SGHRS and YFSETQ. The CDR3: CASSLGQNSGNTIYF. The DNA for the CDR3 is TGCGCCAGCAGCTTGGGACAGAACTCTGGAAACACCATATATTTT.

This clonotype has ten or more counts. The chain combines TRBV7-2 with TRBJ2-3; possibly TRBD1 or TRBD2 for D (6 bases each). There are 12 residues in the CDR3. Germline V gene sequence: CDR1 SGHTA, CDR2 FQGNSA. Deletions cut 5 bases from V and 11 bases from J, with 14 bases between. The CDR3 coding sequence is TGTGCCAGCAGCCCCCCCGGAGGGGGGCAGTATTTT. This encodes CASSPPGGGQYF.

This clonotype is labeled medium-sized. The chain couples TRBV6-2 or TRBV6-3 to TRBJ1-1; TRBD1 aligns across 7 bases. CDR1 and CDR2 from the germline V gene are MNHEY and SVGEGT. This CDR3 is 13 amino acids long. Unmatched junction bases numbered 6, after V lost 7 bases and J lost 4 bases. The CDR3 coding sequence is TGTGCCAGCAACCTACAGGGGAGCACTGAAGCTTTCTTT. Amino acids: CASNLQGSTEAFF.

Many counts were recorded for this clonotype. The V call is TRBV11-2, the J call TRBJ2-2; D gene uncertain. CDR1 and CDR2 from the germline V gene are SGHAT and FQNNGV. Trimming stripped 2 bases from V and 8 bases from J, with 6 bases between. The CDR3 runs 12 residues. The CDR3 bases are TGTGCCAGCAGCTTATGGGCTGGGGAGCTGTTTTTT. Its translation: CASSLWAGELFF.

The sample holds many counts of this clonotype. The chain employs TRBV7-8 and TRBJ2-7, with 12 bases that match TRBD2. CDR3 length: 15 residues. The germline gives CDR1 SGHVS, CDR2 FQNEAQ. J lost 6 bases, V lost 4 bases, and 7 bases had no gene match. The CDR3 bases are TGTGCCAGCAGCTCTAGCGGGAGGGAGACCGGCGAGCAGTACTTC. Its protein is CASSSSGRETGEQYF.

This clonotype has a count of ten or more. CDR3 loop: CASSLGGTGDYEQYF. The CDR3 bases are TGTGCCAGCAGCTTAGGGGGGACAGGGGACTACGAGCAGTACTTC. This sequence joins TRBV7-9 and TRBJ2-7; 10 bases map to TRBD1. Trimming removed 1 base from V and 3 bases from J; junction bases left unmatched: 3. This CDR3 comprises 15 residues. Germline CDR1 reads SEHNR; CDR2 reads FQNEAQ (reference sequence).

The chain uses TRBV7-2 and TRBJ2-3, with a weak D call TRBD2 (6 bases). The CDR3 extends over 16 amino acids. Between the trimmed V and J ends, which lost 5 bases and 2 bases, there was a span of 17 bases. Germline V gene sequence: CDR1 SGHTA, CDR2 FQGNSA. The CDR3 protein is CASSVEGRFPTDTQYF. In DNA form, the CDR3 reads TGTGCCAGCAGCGTGGAGGGCCGCTTCCCCACAGATACGCAGTATTTT.

V and J are TRBV7-9 and TRBJ2-7, with D uncertain. V lost 4 bases to trimming and J lost 3 bases, with 7 bases between them. Germline assignment: CDR1 SEHNR and CDR2 FQNEAQ (reference sequence). There are 12 residues in the CDR3. The CDR3 DNA reads as TGTGCCAGCAGCTCACCTTTCTACGAGCAGTACTTC. Protein product: CASSSPFYEQYF.

This clonotype was observed many times. This chain joins TRBV29-1 and TRBJ2-5; D remains ambiguous. This CDR3 has 11 residues. Trimming took off 4 bases at V and 1 base at J, with 4 bases between the two ends. From germline, CDR1 is SQVTM and CDR2 ANQGSEA. CDR3 sequence: CSVAPQETQYF. CDR3 bases: TGCAGCGTTGCGCCCCAAGAGACCCAGTACTTC.

In this sample, this clonotype turned up many times. This chain connects TRBV5-1 to TRBJ2-2, with 7 bases aligning to TRBD2. V lost 2 bases to trimming and J lost 6 bases; unmatched junction nucleotides: 7. CDR3 length: 15 residues. Germline-derived CDR1 and CDR2 are SGHRS and YFSETQ. CDR3 loop: CASSLGGSTSGELFF. DNA for the CDR3: TGCGCCAGCAGCTTAGGCGGGAGTACTTCCGGGGAGCTGTTTTTT.

This clonotype was recorded many times. V usage is TRBV5-1 and J usage is TRBJ2-3; tentative D call: TRBD2 (5 bases). The V and J ends lost 0 bases and 1 base respectively, with 6 bases between them. This CDR3 spans 14 amino acids. Germline loops: CDR1 SGHRS, CDR2 YFSETQ. As DNA, the CDR3 is TGCGCCAGCAGCTTGGATAGCGGCACAGATACGCAGTATTTT. Translated, it gives CASSLDSGTDTQYF.